The present T cell receptor beta chain was sequenced within a study of cytomegalovirus exposure and HLA in healthy donors. Findings and limits, study-wide: The study reported that TCR beta sequences accurately predicted HLA-A and HLA-B alleles in most subjects. Researchers catalogued under 200 TCR beta chains as cytomegalovirus-associated.

A note on this clone: Its antigen remains unidentified.

60 Vbeta and 13 Jbeta primers were used in PCR. Sequencing used immunoSEQ multiplex PCR; TCRdb keeps in-frame clones, though not all of them. The sample yields under 150,000 clones, 60% to 80% seen once. There are 15 residues in the CDR3. Trimming stripped 5 bases from V and 0 bases from J, with 11 bases between. Germline V gene sequence: CDR1 KGHSH, CDR2 LQKENI. The source material was PBMCs. The sequence was obtained from a man over 45 in good health and CMV-seropositive. This chain joins TRBV18 and TRBJ1-3; D is uncertain. CDR3 loop: CASSSTQSSGNTIYF. The CDR3 coding sequence is TGTGCCAGCTCATCTACACAGAGCTCTGGAAACACCATATATTTT.